This entry lists 9 T cell receptor beta chains sequenced from one sample in a study of T-cell memory formation after mild COVID-19. One entry per CDR3 protein, called by TCRdb with MiXCR from the 5' RACE reads. This table holds roughly 240,000 distinct CDR3 sequences, approximately 15% found once. Specimen: PBMCs or a T cell subset sorted from them (not recorded which). The receptors originated from an adult woman who had mild COVID-19 (a few samples of this study predate the infection). Cell type and time point are not known.

This clonotype was observed a handful of times. V and J are TRBV5-1 and TRBJ2-2, with a possible D match to TRBD2 (6 bases). Germline V CDR1 and CDR2: SGHRS, YFSETQ. V was cut by 4 bases and J by 5 bases, with 18 bases left in between. The CDR3 covers 16 residues. CDR3 in amino acids: CASSPWWDSETGELFF. Written as DNA, the CDR3 is TGCGCCAGCAGCCCATGGTGGGACTCAGAGACCGGGGAGCTGTTTTTT. Full variable domain (remainder filled in from reference TRBV5-1 and TRBJ2-2): KAGVTQTPRYLIKTRGQQVTLSCSPISGHRSVSWYQQTPGQGLQFLFEYFSETQRNKGNFPGRFSGRQFSNSRSEMNVSTLELGDSALYLCASSPWWDSETGELFFGEGSRLTVL.

The chain uses TRBV5-1 and TRBJ2-3; D not resolved. Trimming took 2 bases from V and 0 from J, leaving 13 bases between them. Germline loops: CDR1 SGHRS, CDR2 YFSETQ. The CDR3 has 16 residues. CDR3 nucleotide sequence: TGCGCCAGCAGCTTTACCCCCCTGCCTAGCACAGATACGCAGTATTTT. Residues: CASSFTPLPSTDTQYF. Full variable domain (remainder filled in from reference TRBV5-1 and TRBJ2-3): KAGVTQTPRYLIKTRGQQVTLSCSPISGHRSVSWYQQTPGQGLQFLFEYFSETQRNKGNFPGRFSGRQFSNSRSEMNVSTLELGDSALYLCASSFTPLPSTDTQYFGPGTRLTVL.

This rearrangement joins TRBV27 to TRBJ2-3; 12 bases match TRBD2. J was trimmed by 8 bases and V by 5 bases; bases with no gene match: 8. The length of the CDR3 is 15 residues. From germline, CDR1 is MNHEY and CDR2 SMNVEV (reference sequence). The DNA for the CDR3 is TGTGCCAGCAGTCCTAGCGGGAGGGGCGATCTTACGCAGTATTTT. This gives the protein CASSPSGRGDLTQYF.

The genes are TRBV4-1 and TRBJ2-1; D is unresolved. Germline-derived CDR1 and CDR2 are MGHRA and YSYEKL. V dropped 0 bases and J dropped 10 bases, with 10 bases sitting between them. This CDR3 is built from 13 residues. CDR3 protein: CASSQETGREQFF. CDR3 coding DNA: TGCGCCAGCAGCCAAGAAACCGGAAGGGAGCAGTTCTTC.

This clonotype occurred a few times. The V gene is TRBV5-1, the J gene TRBJ1-2; TRBD1 is a possible D gene (5 bases). Trimming pared 0 bases from V and 0 bases from J, leaving 9 bases between. CDR1 is SGHRS and CDR2 is YFSETQ in the germline V gene. The CDR3 spans 15 residues. This chain's CDR3 is CASSLDRLTNYGYTF. In DNA, the CDR3 is TGCGCCAGCAGCTTGGACAGGCTTACTAACTATGGCTACACCTTC.

This clonotype showed up just a few times. V gene TRBV18 combines with J gene TRBJ1-4; D is unclear. This CDR3 has 16 amino acids. CDR1 and CDR2 from the germline V gene are KGHSH and LQKENI. V was shortened by 1 base and J by 7 bases, with 16 bases between the two germline ends. For the CDR3, the DNA is TGTGCCAGCTCACCACTCCGCCGCAGCGAGGGTGAAAAACTGTTTTTT. Protein product: CASSPLRRSEGEKLFF.

This chain connects TRBV15 to TRBJ2-3, with 9 bases aligning to TRBD2. The CDR3 is 16 amino acids. V lost 3 bases, J lost 0 bases, and 4 bases stayed unmatched. Per the germline V gene, CDR1 is LNHNV and CDR2 is YYDKDF (reference sequence). Written as DNA, the CDR3 is TGTGCCACCAGCAGCAGACTAGCGGCTAGCACAGATACGCAGTATTTT. It translates to CATSSRLAASTDTQYF.

The V and J genes are TRBV7-8 and TRBJ1-5; 7 bases align to TRBD1. Germline CDR1 and CDR2: SGHVS and FQNEAQ. V was pared by 1 base and J by 3 bases, with 3 bases of the junction left unmatched. This CDR3 comprises 15 residues. The CDR3 DNA is TGTGCCAGCAGCTTAGGGGACAGCCTCAATCAGCCCCAGCATTTT. Its protein is CASSLGDSLNQPQHF. The whole variable domain, filled in from reference TRBV7-8 and TRBJ1-5, reads GAGVSQSPRYKVAKRGQDVALRCDPISGHVSLFWYQQALGQGPEFLTYFQNEAQLDKSGLPSDRFFAERPEGSVSTLKIQRTQQEDSAVYLCASSLGDSLNQPQHFGDGTRLSIL.

The V gene is TRBV5-4, the J gene TRBJ1-1; possibly TRBD1 for D (5 bases). CDR1 and CDR2 from the germline V gene are SGHNT and YYREEE (reference sequence). The V and J ends lost 3 bases and 4 bases respectively, with 19 bases between them. The CDR3 extends over 16 amino acids. DNA for the CDR3: TGTGCCAGCAGCTCCGGGGGGGATGGGGGAGTCACTGAAGCTTTCTTT. Amino acid sequence: CASSSGGDGGVTEAFF.